Shown below are 21 T cell receptor beta chains from a single sample sequenced in a study of T-cell memory formation after mild COVID-19. TCRdb fed the 5' RACE reads into MiXCR, producing one record per CDR3 protein. The sample records roughly 500,000 distinct CDR3 sequences, roughly 20% being singletons. Sequencing was performed on PBMCs or a T cell subset sorted from them (not recorded which). Receptors originate from an adult woman who had mild COVID-19 (a few samples of this study predate the infection). Cell type and time point are not known.

The V gene is TRBV29-1, the J gene TRBJ2-3, with D maybe TRBD2 (5 bases). Germline V CDR1 and CDR2: SQVTM, ANQGSEA. V lost 4 bases, J lost 0 bases, and 11 bases lay in between. The CDR3 totals 14 residues. The CDR3 region has the DNA TGCAGCGTTGTACTTGGCGGGAGCACAGATACGCAGTATTTT. Its translation is CSVVLGGSTDTQYF.

The chain links TRBV19 to TRBJ2-2; a weak D match, TRBD2 (6 bases). V dropped 6 bases and J dropped 0 bases, with 8 bases sitting between them. Germline CDR1 LNHDA, CDR2 SQIVND (reference sequence). The CDR3 runs 14 residues. The CDR3 nucleotides read TGTGCCAGTAGGGGGACTTCGAACACCGGGGAGCTGTTTTTT. Translating it yields CASRGTSNTGELFF.

The V call is TRBV6-2 or TRBV6-3, the J call TRBJ2-7; TRBD1 aligns across 7 bases. In germline, CDR1 is MNHEY, CDR2 SVGEGT. This CDR3 region has 16 residues. J was trimmed by 1 base and V by 0 bases; bases with no gene match: 6. The CDR3 DNA follows: TGTGCCAGCAGTTACTCCCAGAGGACAGGTTCCTACGAGCAGTACTTC. The encoded protein is CASSYSQRTGSYEQYF.

The chain recombines TRBV5-1 with TRBJ2-7; weak D call: TRBD2 (6 bases). V was pared by 0 bases and J by 3 bases, with 10 bases between. The germline CDR1 and CDR2 sequences are SGHRS and YFSETQ. The CDR3 runs 14 residues. CDR3 nucleotide sequence: TGCGCCAGCAGCTTGGATCTAGCGTACTACGAGCAGTACTTC. Translated, it gives CASSLDLAYYEQYF.

The V call is TRBV7-9, the J call TRBJ1-5; D not certain. Deletions cut 8 bases from V and 6 bases from J, with 11 bases between. The CDR3 consists of 12 residues. Germline V gives CDR1 SEHNR, CDR2 FQNEAQ (reference sequence). CDR3 nucleotide sequence: TGTGCCAGCGGAAAGGGAGGTCAGCCCCAGCATTTT. Its translation is CASGKGGQPQHF.

The rearrangement uses TRBV6-5 and TRBJ2-3; TRBD1 might be the D (6 bases). Germline lookup yields CDR1 MNHEY and CDR2 SVGAGI. The CDR3 runs 15 residues. V was trimmed by 6 bases and J by 1 base, leaving 14 bases between them. The CDR3 sequence: CASRNRDVGTDTQYF. The CDR3 DNA reads as TGTGCCAGCAGGAACAGGGACGTTGGCACAGATACGCAGTATTTT.

This chain connects TRBV27 to TRBJ2-1; D is tentatively TRBD1 or TRBD2 (5 bases each). Between the trimmed V and J ends, which lost 4 bases and 4 bases, there was a span of 23 bases. This CDR3 is built from 18 residues. Germline lookup yields CDR1 MNHEY and CDR2 SMNVEV (reference sequence). The CDR3 spells CASSYKGIGAYSYNEQFF. CDR3 nucleotides: TGTGCCAGCAGTTATAAGGGGATCGGGGCGTACAGTTACAATGAGCAGTTCTTC.

This sequence joins TRBV2 and TRBJ2-7; 7 nucleotides line up with TRBD2. This CDR3 region has 14 residues. Germline V gene lookup returns CDR1 SNHLY and CDR2 FYNNEI. V was clipped by 7 bases and J by 1 base; unmatched bases: 7. In DNA, the CDR3 is TGTGCCAGCATCAGCGGGATCTCTTCCTACGAGCAGTACTTC. It codes for CASISGISSYEQYF.

The chain carries TRBV5-6 and TRBJ2-2; 10 bases are shared with TRBD2. Per the germline V gene, CDR1 is SGHDT and CDR2 is YYEEEE. Trimming removed 4 bases from V and 3 bases from J; junction bases left unmatched: 15. This CDR3 has 19 amino acids. Here the CDR3 reads CASSASGTSVTADTGELFF. Written as DNA, the CDR3 is TGTGCCAGCAGCGCCTCCGGGACTAGCGTGACAGCGGACACCGGGGAGCTGTTTTTT.

The rearrangement uses TRBV3-1 and TRBJ2-3, with D perhaps given as TRBD1 or TRBD2 (6 bases each). CDR3 size: 15 residues. Germline loops: CDR1 LGHDT, CDR2 YNNKEL (reference sequence). V dropped 1 base and J dropped 5 bases, with 13 bases sitting between them. The CDR3, as DNA: TGTGCCAGCAGCCAAGGGGGGGCGCGAGGAGATACGCAGTATTTT. It encodes CASSQGGARGDTQYF.

CDR3 sequence reads: CAWSGLAYNEQFF. In DNA, the CDR3 is TGTGCCTGGAGTGGGCTAGCGTACAATGAGCAGTTCTTC. The chain links TRBV30 to TRBJ2-1, with D maybe TRBD2 (6 bases). The CDR3 extends over 13 amino acids. CDR1 and CDR2 from the germline V gene are GTSNPN and SVGIG (reference sequence). With 1 base removed from V and 4 bases from J, the gap between germline ends came to 8 bases.

This clonotype has only a few counts. This rearrangement joins TRBV9 to TRBJ2-5, with 7 bases identical to TRBD1. Germline values: CDR1 SGDLS, CDR2 YYNGEE. The CDR3 is made up of 18 amino acids. The J segment lost 5 bases and the V segment lost 4 bases, leaving 20 bases of the junction unmatched. The CDR3 nucleotides are TGTGCCAGCAGCTCCCCCGCCGGGACAGCATTATCGGCGGAGACCCAGTACTTC. Amino acid sequence: CASSSPAGTALSAETQYF.

The chain couples TRBV28 to TRBJ1-5; D perhaps matches TRBD1 (6 bases). The CDR3 is made up of 16 amino acids. CDR1 MDHEN and CDR2 SYDVKM come from the germline V gene. The V and J ends lost 4 bases and 4 bases respectively, with 17 bases between them. The CDR3 reads CASSSPTDSFNQPQHF. DNA of the CDR3: TGTGCCAGCAGTTCGCCTACGGACAGCTTTAATCAGCCCCAGCATTTT.

This clonotype was seen a handful of times. The chain has TRBV6-2 or TRBV6-3 and TRBJ2-1, with 9 nucleotides matching TRBD1. The V segment lost 4 bases and the J segment 8 bases; nucleotides outside the gene matches: 12. Germline assignment: CDR1 MNHEY and CDR2 SVGEGT. CDR3 length: 16 amino acids. CDR3 region: CASSSYGTGTSDEQFF. In nucleotides, the CDR3 is TGTGCCAGCAGTTCCTACGGGACAGGGACGTCCGATGAGCAGTTCTTC.

This clonotype was seen only once. The chain links TRBV12-3 or TRBV12-4 to TRBJ2-7; D is unresolved. Trimming left V 6 bases short and J 2 bases short, with 11 bases between. This CDR3 contains 13 residues. CDR3 amino acids: CASRPRRTYEQYF. The CDR3 coding sequence is TGTGCCAGCAGACCCCGCAGAACCTACGAGCAGTACTTC.

This clonotype has more than one count but fewer than ten. The chain employs TRBV7-9 and TRBJ2-5; D not certain. Trimming pared 4 bases from V and 1 base from J, leaving 10 bases between. The CDR3 has 14 amino acids. CDR1 and CDR2 (germline): SEHNR, FQNEAQ (reference sequence). The CDR3 region is CASSSSPSQETQYF. The DNA of the CDR3 is TGTGCCAGCAGCTCCAGTCCCAGCCAAGAGACCCAGTACTTC.

V and J are TRBV12-3 or TRBV12-4 and TRBJ2-7; D is uncertain. Trimming removed 6 bases at V and 5 bases at J, with 17 bases between. The CDR3 consists of 14 residues. For the CDR3, the DNA is TGTGCCAGCAGCCCACTAAAGGGCACGAACGAGCAGTACTTC. Translated, it gives CASSPLKGTNEQYF.

V gene TRBV27 combines with J gene TRBJ1-1; D call uncertain. CDR3 length: 15 amino acids. Trimming pared 5 bases from V and 1 base from J, leaving 14 bases between. CDR1 is MNHEY and CDR2 is SMNVEV in the germline V gene (reference sequence). The CDR3 DNA sequence: TGTGCCAGCAGTCTGATGGCGGAAGAGAACACTGAAGCTTTCTTT. Encoded protein: CASSLMAEENTEAFF.

The rearrangement uses TRBV5-4 and TRBJ1-1, with D perhaps matching TRBD1 (6 bases). In germline, CDR1 is SGHNT, CDR2 YYREEE (reference sequence). The CDR3 sequence is 14 residues long. V was clipped by 4 bases and J by 2 bases, with 12 bases between them. CDR3 amino acids: CASSADSKNTEAFF. CDR3 nucleotide sequence: TGTGCCAGCAGCGCGGACAGCAAAAACACTGAAGCTTTCTTT.

This clonotype was seen a handful of times. This chain links TRBV9 with TRBJ2-7; 8 nucleotides align to TRBD2. V dropped 0 bases and J dropped 7; count of bases not matched to a gene: 9. The germline V gene has CDR1 SGDLS and CDR2 YYNGEE. CDR3 size: 15 residues. The CDR3 sequence is CASSVESGTSGEQYF. For the CDR3, the DNA is TGTGCCAGCAGCGTAGAATCCGGGACTAGTGGGGAGCAGTACTTC. The full variable domain, in which reference TRBV9 and TRBJ2-7 provide the parts outside the CDR3, is DSGVTQTPKHLITATGQRVTLRCSPRSGDLSVYWYQQSLDQGLQFLIQYYNGEERAKGNILERFSAQQFPDLHSELNLSSLELGDSALYFCASSVESGTSGEQYFGPGTRLTVT.

CDR3 DNA sequence: TGCGCCAGCAGCCCTGGGATGGTGGAGACCCAGTACTTC. Translation: CASSPGMVETQYF. The chain has TRBV4-3 and TRBJ2-5; no clear D gene. The CDR3 is made up of 13 amino acids. CDR1 and CDR2 (germline): LGHNA, YSLEER. Trimming pared 4 bases from V and 5 bases from J, leaving 11 bases between.